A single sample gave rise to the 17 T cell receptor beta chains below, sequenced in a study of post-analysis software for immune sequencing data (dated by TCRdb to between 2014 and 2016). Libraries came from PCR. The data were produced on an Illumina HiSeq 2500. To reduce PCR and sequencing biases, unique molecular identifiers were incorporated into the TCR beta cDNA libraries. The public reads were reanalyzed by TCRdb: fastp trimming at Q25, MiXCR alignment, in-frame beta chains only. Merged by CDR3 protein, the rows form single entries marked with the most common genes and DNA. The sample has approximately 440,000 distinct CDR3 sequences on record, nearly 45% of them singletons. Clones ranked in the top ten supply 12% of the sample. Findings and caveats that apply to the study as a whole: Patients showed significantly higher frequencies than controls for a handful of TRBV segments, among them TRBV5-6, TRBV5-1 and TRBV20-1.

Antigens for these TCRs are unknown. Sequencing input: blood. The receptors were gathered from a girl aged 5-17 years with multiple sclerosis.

The CDR3 DNA is TGTGCCAGCAGCTTAACGTTGACGGAGACCCAGTACTTC. Residues: CASSLTLTETQYF. The rearrangement uses TRBV7-3 and TRBJ2-5; D is undetermined. Trimming left V 0 bases short and J 5 bases short, with 7 bases between. Germline-derived CDR1 and CDR2 are SGHTA and FQGTGA. The CDR3 is 13 residues long.

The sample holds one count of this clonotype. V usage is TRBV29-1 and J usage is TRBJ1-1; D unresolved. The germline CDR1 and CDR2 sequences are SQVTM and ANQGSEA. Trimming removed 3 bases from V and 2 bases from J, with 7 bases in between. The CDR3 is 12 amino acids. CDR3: CSVEIDNTEAFF. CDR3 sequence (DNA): TGCAGCGTTGAGATAGATAACACTGAAGCTTTCTTT. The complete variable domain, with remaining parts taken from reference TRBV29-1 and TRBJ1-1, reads SAVISQKPSRDICQRGTSLTIQCQVDSQVTMMFWYRQQPGQSLTLIATANQGSEATYESGFVIDKFPISRPNLTFSTLTVSNMSPEDSSIYLCSVEIDNTEAFFGQGTRLTVV.

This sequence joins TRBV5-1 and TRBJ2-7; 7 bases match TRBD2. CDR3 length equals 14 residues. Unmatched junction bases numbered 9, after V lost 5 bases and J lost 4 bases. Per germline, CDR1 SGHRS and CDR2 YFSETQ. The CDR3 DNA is TGCGCCAGCAGTAATACGAAGGGAGGGTACGAGCAGTACTTC. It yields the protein CASSNTKGGYEQYF.

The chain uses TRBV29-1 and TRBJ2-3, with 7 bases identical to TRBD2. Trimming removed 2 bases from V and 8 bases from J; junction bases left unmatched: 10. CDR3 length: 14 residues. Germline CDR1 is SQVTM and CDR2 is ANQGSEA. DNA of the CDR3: TGCAGCGTTGAACGACACCTGAGGGAGGGTACGCAGTATTTT. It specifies CSVERHLREGTQYF.

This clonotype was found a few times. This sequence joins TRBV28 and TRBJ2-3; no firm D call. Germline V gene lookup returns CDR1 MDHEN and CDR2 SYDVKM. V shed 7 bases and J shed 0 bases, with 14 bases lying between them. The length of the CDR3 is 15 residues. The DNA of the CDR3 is TGTGCCAGCACCCAACGATGGGTTAGCACAGATACGCAGTATTTT. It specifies CASTQRWVSTDTQYF.

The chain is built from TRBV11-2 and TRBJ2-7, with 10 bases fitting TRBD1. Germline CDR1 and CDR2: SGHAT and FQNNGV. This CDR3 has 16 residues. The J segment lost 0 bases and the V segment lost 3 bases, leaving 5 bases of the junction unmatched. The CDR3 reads CASSFRTGGSSYEQYF. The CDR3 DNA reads TGTGCCAGCAGCTTCAGGACAGGGGGGAGCTCCTACGAGCAGTACTTC.

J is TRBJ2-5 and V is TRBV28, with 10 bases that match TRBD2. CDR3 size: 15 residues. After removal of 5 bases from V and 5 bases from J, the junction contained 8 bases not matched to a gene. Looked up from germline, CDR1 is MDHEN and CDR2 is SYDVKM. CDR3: CASSPSGSGLETQYF. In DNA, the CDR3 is TGTGCCAGCAGTCCTAGCGGGAGTGGTTTGGAGACCCAGTACTTC.

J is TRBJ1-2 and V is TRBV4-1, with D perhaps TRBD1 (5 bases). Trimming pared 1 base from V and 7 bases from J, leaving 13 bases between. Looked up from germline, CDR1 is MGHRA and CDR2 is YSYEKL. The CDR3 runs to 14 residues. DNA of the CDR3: TGCGCCAGCAGCCAAGCCCAGGGATTAGGTGGCTACACCTTC. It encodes CASSQAQGLGGYTF.

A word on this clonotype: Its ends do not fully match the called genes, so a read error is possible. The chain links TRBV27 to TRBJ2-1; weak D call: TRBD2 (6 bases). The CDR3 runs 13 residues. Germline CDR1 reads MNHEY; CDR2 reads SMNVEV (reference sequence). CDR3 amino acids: CDSRREPHNEQFF. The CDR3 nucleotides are TGTGACAGCCGACGGGAGCCCCACAATGAGCAGTTCTTC.

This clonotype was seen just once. The CDR3 here is CSAHGTANTEAFF. CDR3 bases: TGCAGCGCCCACGGGACAGCGAACACTGAAGCTTTCTTT. The V gene is TRBV29-1, the J gene TRBJ1-1; 7 positions match TRBD1. Trimming at V came to 7 bases and at J to 1 base, leaving 6 bases not matched to a gene. The germline CDR1 and CDR2 sequences are SQVTM and ANQGSEA. This CDR3 is built from 13 residues.

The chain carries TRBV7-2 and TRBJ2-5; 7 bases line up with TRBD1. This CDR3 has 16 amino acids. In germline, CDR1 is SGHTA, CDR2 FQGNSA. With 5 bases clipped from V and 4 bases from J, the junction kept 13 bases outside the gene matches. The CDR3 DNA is TGTGCCAGCAGCCGCACCGGGACAGCCTTCCGAGAGACCCAGTACTTC. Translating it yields CASSRTGTAFRETQYF. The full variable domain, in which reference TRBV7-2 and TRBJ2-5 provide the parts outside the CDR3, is GAGVSQSPSNKVTEKGKDVELRCDPISGHTALYWYRQSLGQGLEFLIYFQGNSAPDKSGLPSDRFSAERTGGSVSTLTIQRTQQEDSAVYLCASSRTGTAFRETQYFGPGTRLLVL.

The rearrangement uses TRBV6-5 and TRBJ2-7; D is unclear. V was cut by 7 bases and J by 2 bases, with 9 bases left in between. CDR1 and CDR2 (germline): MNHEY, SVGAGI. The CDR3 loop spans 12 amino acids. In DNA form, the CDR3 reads TGTGCCAGCACGGCAGCCACCTACGAGCAGTACTTC. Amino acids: CASTAATYEQYF.

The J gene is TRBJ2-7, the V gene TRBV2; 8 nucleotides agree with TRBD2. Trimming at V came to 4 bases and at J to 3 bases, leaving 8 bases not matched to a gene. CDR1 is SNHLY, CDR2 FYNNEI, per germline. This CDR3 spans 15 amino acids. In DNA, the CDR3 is TGTGCCAGCAGTGCTCGCGGGAGGTTTTTCTACGAGCAGTACTTC. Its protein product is CASSARGRFFYEQYF.

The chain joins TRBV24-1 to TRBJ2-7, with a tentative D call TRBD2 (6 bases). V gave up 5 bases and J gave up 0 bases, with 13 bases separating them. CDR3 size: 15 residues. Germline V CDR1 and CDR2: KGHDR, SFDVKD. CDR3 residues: CATSAAGESSYEQYF. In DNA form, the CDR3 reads TGTGCCACCAGTGCAGCGGGCGAAAGCTCCTACGAGCAGTACTTC.

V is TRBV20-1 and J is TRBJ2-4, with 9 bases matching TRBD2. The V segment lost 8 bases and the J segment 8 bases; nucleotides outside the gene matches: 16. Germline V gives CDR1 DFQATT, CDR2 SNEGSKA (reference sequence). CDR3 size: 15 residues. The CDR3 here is CSPGERGRGRDIQYF. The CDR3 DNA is TGCAGTCCGGGCGAGCGCGGGAGGGGTAGAGACATTCAGTACTTC.

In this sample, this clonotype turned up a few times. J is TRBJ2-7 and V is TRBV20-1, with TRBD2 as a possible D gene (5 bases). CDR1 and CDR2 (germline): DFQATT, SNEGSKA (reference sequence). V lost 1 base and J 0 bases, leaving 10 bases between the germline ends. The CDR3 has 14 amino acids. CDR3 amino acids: CSARVAKSSYEQYF. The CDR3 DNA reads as TGCAGTGCTAGAGTAGCGAAAAGCTCCTACGAGCAGTACTTC.

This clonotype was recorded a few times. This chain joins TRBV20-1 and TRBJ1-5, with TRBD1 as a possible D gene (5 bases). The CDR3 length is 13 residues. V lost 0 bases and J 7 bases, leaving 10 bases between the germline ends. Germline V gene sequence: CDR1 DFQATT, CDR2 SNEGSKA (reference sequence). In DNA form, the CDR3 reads TGCAGTGCTAGAGATCCACGGGGGCAGCCCCAGCATTTT. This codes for CSARDPRGQPQHF.